This T cell receptor beta chain came from a study of T cell repertoires in cytomegalovirus infection. Across the study: Public TCR beta signatures were indicative of both CMV infection and a matching HLA type. Overall study results and limits: Clonotypes of TCR beta that were HLA-C-restricted and CMV-specific dominated the ex vivo response.

The CDR3 is 12 amino acids. V dropped 9 bases and J dropped 3 bases, with 12 bases sitting between them. MiXCR was run by TCRdb on the reads, yielding one entry per CDR3 protein. The sample lists a few hundred thousand distinct CDR3 sequences; over 7.5% were seen once. This clonotype was seen at least ten times. Its antigen remains unidentified. The genes are TRBV12-3 or TRBV12-4 and TRBJ2-7, with D possibly matching TRBD1 (5 bases). Sequences were obtained from PBMCs. This clonotype was obtained from a human donor in good health (CMV status not recorded). Some clones in this sample may be carry-over from other donors' samples. This CDR3 reads CASKTQGYEQYF. The CDR3 bases are TGTGCCAGTAAAACTCAGGGCTACGAGCAGTACTTC.